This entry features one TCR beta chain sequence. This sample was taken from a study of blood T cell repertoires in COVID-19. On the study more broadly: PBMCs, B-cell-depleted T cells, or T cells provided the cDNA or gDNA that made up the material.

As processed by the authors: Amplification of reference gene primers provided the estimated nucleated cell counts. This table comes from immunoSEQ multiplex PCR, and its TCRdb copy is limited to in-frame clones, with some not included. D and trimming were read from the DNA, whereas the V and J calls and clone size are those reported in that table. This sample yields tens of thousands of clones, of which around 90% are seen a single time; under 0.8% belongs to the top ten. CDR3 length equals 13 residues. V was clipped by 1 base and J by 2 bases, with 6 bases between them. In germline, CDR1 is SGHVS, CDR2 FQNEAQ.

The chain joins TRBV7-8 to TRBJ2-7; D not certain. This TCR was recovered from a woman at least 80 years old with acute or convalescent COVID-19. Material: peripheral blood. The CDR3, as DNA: TGTGCCAGCAGCTTAGTGAGGCCCTACGAGCAGTACTTC. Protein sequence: CASSLVRPYEQYF.